This T cell receptor beta chain was sequenced during a study of blood T cells in healthy people across ages. Study observations and caveats: Roughly linear declines in TCR beta diversity per million T cells occurred with age. The study lacked donor CMV status, which possibly confounded expanded clonotype changes.

Worth noting for this clonotype: The antigen is undetermined.

The CDR3 consists of 11 residues. V lost 1 base and J lost 11, with 8 bases in between. A second 7 to 11 cycle PCR used barcoded and J-beta primers. Tags on each cDNA molecule came from a template-switch adaptor with 12 random nucleotides. A single record per CDR3 protein comes from TCRdb applying MiXCR to the 5' RACE reads. Here the sample spans more than 650,000 distinct CDR3 sequences, 22% being singletons. The chain links TRBV12-3 or TRBV12-4 to TRBJ1-1, with D perhaps TRBD1 (5 bases). This TCR came from a man between 65 and 85 years old in good health. Material for sequencing was blood. The DNA for the CDR3 is TGTGCCAGCAGTTTAGGGGGACGCGCTTTCTTT. Translated: CASSLGGRAFF.